These T cell receptor beta chains were read from a single sample in a study of blood T cell repertoires in COVID-19. Repertoires were generated with immunoSEQ multiplex PCR, while TCRdb's copy carries only in-frame clones and drops some. The sample consists of under 70,000 clones, about nine tenths of them appearing once. The sequencing sample was made of peripheral blood. These receptors were obtained from a young woman with acute or convalescent COVID-19. Each CDR3 is given with its conserved first and last residue. A D gene is named only where the DNA matches it firmly. Rows may omit the clone size; those that give it use once, few, many or a size class.

j_call d_call clone_size v_call cdr3_nt cdr3_aa
TRBJ1-1 . . TRBV4-3 TGCGCCAGCAGCCAAGATCGGCATTCTCAGGGGTCGATACCTTTCTTT CASSQDRHSQGSIPFF
TRBJ2-3 . . TRBV7-8 TGTGCCAGCAGCTATGGAGCCACAGATACGCAGTATTTT CASSYGATDTQYF
TRBJ2-3 TRBD1 . TRBV30 TGTGCCTGGAGTCAGGGACCCGGGACAGGGCCCACAGATACGCAGTATTTT CAWSQGPGTGPTDTQYF
TRBJ2-2 TRBD2 . TRBV5-1 TGCGCCAGCAGGATACTTAGCGGGAACGGCGGGGAGCTGTTTTTT CASRILSGNGGELFF
TRBJ1-1 TRBD1 . TRBV18 TGTGCCAGCTCACCGGGACAGGGAATGAACACTGAAGCTTTCTTT CASSPGQGMNTEAFF
TRBJ2-5 TRBD1 . TRBV10-2 TGCGCCAGCAGTGATAACAGGGGGCTCGGGGAGACCCAGTACTTC CASSDNRGLGETQYF
TRBJ1-4 . . TRBV7-8 TGTGCCAGCAGCTTAGACAGGGAGAGGGAAAAACTGTTTTTT CASSLDREREKLFF
TRBJ2-1 . few TRBV2 TGTGCCAGCACCCGGTACAATGAGCAGTTCTTC CASTRYNEQFF
TRBJ1-3 . . TRBV4-1 TGCGCCAGCAGCCATCCCACCGCGGGGGCAGGAAACACCATATATTTT CASSHPTAGAGNTIYF
TRBJ1-5 . once TRBV19 TGTGCCAGTAGTATCACAGGGAATCAGCCCCAGCATTTT CASSITGNQPQHF
TRBJ2-7 TRBD1 many TRBV5-1 TGCGCCAGCAGCTTGGGGCACCGGGACAGGACCTACGAGCAGTACTTC CASSLGHRDRTYEQYF
TRBJ1-2 TRBD1 . TRBV3-1/TRBV3-2 TGTGCCAGCAGCCACAGACAGGGGGTTACCTATGGCTACACCTTC CASSHRQGVTYGYTF
TRBJ1-5 TRBD1 . TRBV30 TGTGCCTGGAGGGCGTCCGGGACAGGCAATCAACCCCAGCATTTT CAWRASGTGNQPQHF
TRBJ1-2 . . TRBV5-1 TGCGCCAGCAGCTTGGTGTCGGGTGGCTATGGCTACACCTTC CASSLVSGGYGYTF
TRBJ1-3 . . TRBV30 TGTGCCTGGACCGACTTTAGCTCTGGAAACACCATATATTTT CAWTDFSSGNTIYF
TRBJ2-7 TRBD2 . TRBV7-2 TGTGCCAGCAGCTTAGGGGATTTGGGGCGGGGGGCATACGAGCAGTACTTC CASSLGDLGRGAYEQYF
TRBJ1-4 TRBD1 . TRBV30 TGTGCCTGGAGTTCGACAGGGGGGGGTGAAAAACTGTTTTTT CAWSSTGGGEKLFF
TRBJ2-3 TRBD2 . TRBV5-1 TGCGCCAGCAGCTTGTCTCTAGCGGACACAGATACGCAGTATTTT CASSLSLADTDTQYF
TRBJ1-1 . once TRBV29-1 TGCAGCGCTGGGTGGGGACTAGAAGCTTTCTTT CSAGWGLEAFF
TRBJ1-3 TRBD1 once TRBV9 TGTGCCAGCAGCATACGACAGGGTGGCTCTGGAAACACCATATATTTT CASSIRQGGSGNTIYF
TRBJ1-2 . . TRBV27 TGTGCCAGCAGTCCTAGGACGGGAAGATATGGCTACACCTTC CASSPRTGRYGYTF
TRBJ1-1 TRBD1 . TRBV7-4 TGTGCCAGCAGCTTAAGGTGGCGGGACAGCCTCGTCTGGTTCTTT CASSLRWRDSLVWFF
TRBJ2-1 TRBD2 . TRBV6-2/TRBV6-3 TGTGCCAGCAGTTTTCATAGCGGGGGCCCAAATGAGCAGTTCTTC CASSFHSGGPNEQFF
TRBJ2-7 TRBD1 . TRBV7-6 TGTGCCAGCAGCTTAGACAGGGGGTTCACCTACGAGCAGTACTTC CASSLDRGFTYEQYF
TRBJ1-1 TRBD1 few TRBV5-6 TGTGCCAGCAGCTTGGTCCAGGGGGCGACCATGAACACTGAAGCTTTCTTT CASSLVQGATMNTEAFF
TRBJ2-2 . . TRBV5-1 TGCGCCAGCAGCTTGGGGGCAGCGAACACCGGGGAGCTGTTTTTT CASSLGAANTGELFF
TRBJ2-1 TRBD2 . TRBV11-2 TGTGCCAGCAGCATACTAGCGGGGGACTACAATGAGCAGTTCTTC CASSILAGDYNEQFF
TRBJ2-4 TRBD2 . TRBV3-1/TRBV3-2 TGTGCCAGCAGCCGGGGGGGGGCCAAAAACATTCAGTACTTC CASSRGGAKNIQYF
TRBJ2-1 . . TRBV6-1 TGTGCCAGCAGTGAATCTTACAATGAGCAGTTCTTC CASSESYNEQFF
TRBJ1-2 . . TRBV6-1 TGTGCCAGCAGTGAGGGGGGACTGCACACCTCCTATGGCTACACCTTC CASSEGGLHTSYGYTF
TRBJ1-1 . . TRBV6-5 TGTGCCAGCAGCGGGGGGCTGGAGGGGAACACTGAAGCTTTCTTT CASSGGLEGNTEAFF
TRBJ2-3 TRBD1 once TRBV13 TGTGCCAGCAGCTCCCGACAGGGTTGGGGCACAGATACGCAGTATTTT CASSSRQGWGTDTQYF
TRBJ2-5 TRBD2 . TRBV4-1 TGCGCCAGCAGCCTGATAATCACTAGCGGCAAAGAGACCCAGTACTTC CASSLIITSGKETQYF
TRBJ1-2 TRBD1 . TRBV5-1 TGCGCCAGCAGCTCCGGACAGGCCTATGGCTACACCTTC CASSSGQAYGYTF
TRBJ2-1 TRBD1 . TRBV27 TGTGCCAGCAGTCCCTGGACAGGGGGGATCAATGAGCAGTTCTTC CASSPWTGGINEQFF
TRBJ1-5 . . TRBV27 TGTGCCAGCAGTCCCTCCTTTAGCAATCAGCCCCAGCATTTT CASSPSFSNQPQHF
TRBJ2-7 TRBD1 few TRBV2 TGTGCCAGCAGGCCCGGGACAGGGACCTACGAGCAGTACTTC CASRPGTGTYEQYF
TRBJ1-2 . . TRBV11-3 TGTGCCAGCAGCCCGGGGAGGGAATCCTATGGCTACACCTTC CASSPGRESYGYTF
TRBJ1-3 . . TRBV6-5 TGTGCCAGCAGTTACGGAGCGAGCTCTGGAAACACCATATATTTT CASSYGASSGNTIYF
TRBJ1-6 . . TRBV9 TGTGCCAGCAGCGTAGATAACAGGGTAGATAATTCACCCCTCCACTTT CASSVDNRVDNSPLHF
TRBJ2-7 . . TRBV12-3/TRBV12-4 TGTGCCAGCAGCTTACTCGGAGGACACGAGCAGTACTTC CASSLLGGHEQYF
TRBJ1-1 . once TRBV12-3/TRBV12-4 TGTGCCAGCAGTCCAATACTGAGAACCGAAGCTTTCTTT CASSPILRTEAFF
TRBJ2-1 . . TRBV10-3 TGTGCCATCAGTGAGGGCACCCACAATGAGCAGTTCTTC CAISEGTHNEQFF
TRBJ1-1 . . TRBV7-9 TGTGCCAGCAGCTTGGCCACAGGGCCGATCCGACTCACTGAAGCTTTCTTT CASSLATGPIRLTEAFF
TRBJ1-5 . . TRBV2 TGTGCCAGCAGTGCAGGGTGGTTGAGCAATCAGCCCCAGCATTTT CASSAGWLSNQPQHF
TRBJ1-2 TRBD1 . TRBV5-1 TGCGCCAGCAGATCGACAGGGGATCGAGGCGGCTACACCTTC CASRSTGDRGGYTF
TRBJ2-2 TRBD2 . TRBV15 TGTGCCACCGCGGCGGGGGGTGACACCGGGGAGCTGTTTTTT CATAAGGDTGELFF